Following are 27 T cell receptor beta chains from one sample sequenced in a study of shared clonotypes between healthy human individuals. Assay: immunoSEQ multiplex PCR; the TCRdb copy retains only in-frame clones and omits some. The sample contains roughly 1,000,000 clones, around 78% of which appear only once. Material for sequencing was memory CD4+ T cells from PBMCs. Subset given: CD45RA-negative fraction. The receptors were sampled from a man between 18 and 35 years old in good health. Some clones in this sample may be carry-over from other donors' samples.

The chain links TRBV11-2 to TRBJ2-3; D not certain. CDR3 length equals 19 residues. Trimming took off 5 bases at V and 6 bases at J, with 30 bases between the two ends. Germline CDR1 SGHAT, CDR2 FQNNGV. CDR3 nucleotide sequence: TGTGCCAGCAGCCTGACGAAGATGGAATGGGCTAGGCAAGGCGATACGCAGTATTTT. Translation gives CASSLTKMEWARQGDTQYF.

The sample holds one count of this clone. CDR3: CASSYSRERHEQYF. The CDR3, as DNA: TGTGCCAGCAGTTACTCGCGGGAGCGCCACGAGCAGTACTTC. The chain uses TRBV6-5 and TRBJ2-7, with TRBD2 matching 7 bases. V shed 0 bases, J shed 5 bases, and the junction held 4 bases outside the gene matches. CDR1 is MNHEY, CDR2 SVGAGI, per germline. The CDR3 is made up of 14 amino acids.

The J gene is TRBJ2-3, the V gene TRBV5-4; D gene ambiguous. With 2 bases removed from V and 6 bases from J, the gap between germline ends came to 4 bases. From germline, CDR1 is SGHNT and CDR2 YYREEE (reference sequence). The CDR3 is 11 amino acids. CDR3 region: CASSFYDTQYF. DNA for the CDR3: TGTGCCAGCAGCTTCTATGATACGCAGTATTTT.

CDR3 DNA sequence: TGTGCCACCAGCAGGGGACAGATGAATGAGCAGTTCTTC. Its translation: CATSRGQMNEQFF. This chain uses TRBV15 with TRBJ2-1, with 7 nucleotides matching TRBD1. With 3 bases clipped from V and 7 bases from J, the junction kept 3 bases outside the gene matches. Germline V gene data show CDR1 as LNHNV and CDR2 as YYDKDF (reference sequence). The CDR3 is 13 amino acids.

This chain uses TRBV6-1 with TRBJ2-1, with D maybe TRBD1 (6 bases). Germline CDR1 reads MNHNS; CDR2 reads SASEGT. This CDR3 comprises 15 residues. Trimming took 8 bases from V and 5 from J, leaving 19 bases between them. The DNA of the CDR3 is TGTGCCAGCGCAAAGGGCGTTAAGGGGGACAATGAGCAGTTCTTC. Protein: CASAKGVKGDNEQFF.

The V gene is TRBV11-3, the J gene TRBJ1-1; maybe TRBD1 (5 bases). The CDR3 runs 13 residues. Germline V gives CDR1 SGHNT, CDR2 YENEEA. The ends were cut back, 5 bases at V and 6 bases at J, with 13 bases in the middle. CDR3 bases: TGTGCCAGCAGCCCGGGGACCTCACCTGAAGCTTTCTTT. It specifies CASSPGTSPEAFF.

This clone was seen at least ten times. The gene calls are TRBV9 and TRBJ2-1; D unresolved. This CDR3 has 13 residues. Germline loops: CDR1 SGDLS, CDR2 YYNGEE. V lost 0 bases and J lost 8, with 9 bases in between. The CDR3 nucleotides read TGTGCCAGCAGCGTAGTGAGCGATCATGAGCAGTTCTTC. This codes for CASSVVSDHEQFF.

The chain couples TRBV28 to TRBJ1-2; a possible D gene is TRBD1 (5 bases). Germline V gene sequence: CDR1 MDHEN, CDR2 SYDVKM. Deletions cut 2 bases from V and 8 bases from J, with 12 bases between. This CDR3 contains 13 residues. The CDR3 nucleotides are TGTGCCAGCAGTTTAGGGACCCTGGGGGGCTACACCTTC. It yields the protein CASSLGTLGGYTF.

This clone was counted once. The CDR3 DNA is TGTGCCAGCAGCTTACGGCGTAGCGGGAGGAAGAACGAGCAGTACTTC. It is translated as CASSLRRSGRKNEQYF. This chain links TRBV7-2 with TRBJ2-7, with TRBD2 identical over 10 bases. The CDR3 consists of 16 residues. The trim removed 2 bases at V and 5 bases at J, leaving 9 bases unmatched. Germline V gene lookup returns CDR1 SGHTA and CDR2 FQGNSA.

The CDR3 loop is CATSRSGTVREKLFF. The CDR3 region has the DNA TGTGCCACCAGCAGATCAGGGACCGTGCGTGAAAAACTGTTTTTT. This chain connects TRBV15 to TRBJ1-4; TRBD1 might be the D (5 bases). The CDR3 has 15 amino acids. Germline V gene sequence: CDR1 LNHNV, CDR2 YYDKDF (reference sequence). Trimming pared 2 bases from V and 7 bases from J, leaving 14 bases between.

V and J are TRBV5-1 and TRBJ2-2, with TRBD2 matching 7 bases. CDR3 size: 17 residues. Germline V gives CDR1 SGHRS, CDR2 YFSETQ. V lost 1 base to trimming and J lost 6 bases; unmatched junction nucleotides: 12. CDR3 region: CASSLFVGGSRAGELFF. The CDR3 DNA is TGCGCCAGCAGCTTGTTCGTTGGCGGGAGTAGAGCCGGGGAGCTGTTTTTT. The full variable domain, with the rest looked up from reference TRBV5-1 and TRBJ2-2, is KAGVTQTPRYLIKTRGQQVTLSCSPISGHRSVSWYQQTPGQGLQFLFEYFSETQRNKGNFPGRFSGRQFSNSRSEMNVSTLELGDSALYLCASSLFVGGSRAGELFFGEGSRLTVL.

The CDR3 DNA sequence: TGTGCCAGCAGCCCCCCAGACGGAAGAACCATATATTTT. The encoded protein is CASSPPDGRTIYF. This rearrangement joins TRBV4-2 to TRBJ1-3; D gene ambiguous. The CDR3 is 13 amino acids. Trimming pared 4 bases from V and 10 bases from J, leaving 14 bases between. Germline CDR1 reads LGHNA; CDR2 reads YNFKEQ.

V gene TRBV7-2 combines with J gene TRBJ2-7, with TRBD2 matching over 8 bases. The CDR3 has 15 residues. Trimming removed 3 bases from V and 3 bases from J; junction bases left unmatched: 7. Germline V gives CDR1 SGHTA, CDR2 FQGNSA. The CDR3 protein is CASSFLGLGDYEQYF. In DNA form, the CDR3 reads TGTGCCAGCAGCTTTCTGGGACTAGGAGACTACGAGCAGTACTTC.

The chain links TRBV5-1 to TRBJ2-1; 8 nucleotides agree with TRBD2. The germline V gene has CDR1 SGHRS and CDR2 YFSETQ. This CDR3 is built from 13 residues. The V and J ends lost 5 bases and 8 bases, in that order; junction bases with no gene match: 6. CDR3 amino acids: CASSREGEDEQFF. The CDR3 bases are TGCGCCAGCAGTCGGGAGGGGGAGGATGAGCAGTTCTTC.

The sample holds many counts of this clone. The rearrangement links TRBV15 to TRBJ2-2; weak D call: TRBD1 (5 bases). The germline V gene encodes CDR1 LNHNV and CDR2 YYDKDF (reference sequence). The V end was cut by 5 bases, the J end by 2 bases, with 18 bases between. This CDR3 has 17 amino acids. DNA of the CDR3: TGTGCCACCAGCCCTGACGGCCCCACAGGTAACACCGGGGAGCTGTTTTTT. Translation gives CATSPDGPTGNTGELFF.

The chain recombines TRBV28 with TRBJ1-5; 9 nucleotides line up with TRBD1. The germline gives CDR1 MDHEN, CDR2 SYDVKM. This CDR3 is built from 15 residues. Trimming removed 4 bases from V and 6 bases from J; junction bases left unmatched: 7. CDR3 loop: CASSSAQGAIQPQHF. The DNA of the CDR3 is TGTGCCAGCAGTTCGGCACAGGGGGCGATTCAGCCCCAGCATTTT.

V and J are TRBV5-1 and TRBJ1-4; a possible D gene is TRBD1 (6 bases). Germline V gene lookup returns CDR1 SGHRS and CDR2 YFSETQ. Trimming left V 0 bases short and J 8 bases short, with 11 bases between. This CDR3 comprises 14 residues. The CDR3 region has the DNA TGCGCCAGCAGCTTGGCCAGGGGAGGGGAAAAACTGTTTTTT. As protein: CASSLARGGEKLFF.

This sequence joins TRBV5-1 and TRBJ1-2, with D perhaps TRBD1 (5 bases). The CDR3 consists of 12 residues. In germline, CDR1 is SGHRS, CDR2 YFSETQ. Trimming stripped 4 bases from V and 8 bases from J, with 12 bases between. The DNA for the CDR3 is TGCGCCAGCAGCCCTGAGGGGCACGGCTACACCTTC. This translates into CASSPEGHGYTF.

The chain has TRBV5-1 and TRBJ1-4, with TRBD1 matching over 7 bases. V trimming: 0 bases; J trimming: 5 bases; junction bases outside the gene matches: 4. Germline loops: CDR1 SGHRS, CDR2 YFSETQ. The CDR3 totals 15 residues. The CDR3 bases are TGCGCCAGCAGCTTGGAGGCAGGGGGGAATGAAAAACTGTTTTTT. It codes for CASSLEAGGNEKLFF.

The table lists this clone with a count of one. The chain uses TRBV19 and TRBJ1-4, with a tentative D call TRBD1 (5 bases). The ends were cut back, 6 bases at V and 7 bases at J, with 9 bases in the middle. The CDR3 is 12 amino acids. Per germline, CDR1 LNHDA and CDR2 SQIVND (reference sequence). CDR3 amino acids: CASRGATEKLFF. CDR3 sequence (DNA): TGTGCCAGTAGAGGGGCCACTGAAAAACTGTTTTTT.

V is TRBV7-2 and J is TRBJ2-3; a weak D match, TRBD2 (6 bases). The CDR3 spans 16 residues. V lost 5 bases, J lost 2 bases, and 17 bases lay in between. Germline V gives CDR1 SGHTA, CDR2 FQGNSA. The CDR3 DNA sequence: TGTGCCAGCAGCCCGACGGAGCGGGTCCACACAGATACGCAGTATTTT. Its protein is CASSPTERVHTDTQYF.

The rearrangement uses TRBV10-3 and TRBJ1-5, with D perhaps matching TRBD1 (5 bases). Germline CDR1 reads ENHRY; CDR2 reads SYGVKD. With 2 bases removed from V and 7 bases from J, the gap between germline ends came to 15 bases. The CDR3 runs to 15 residues. The CDR3 nucleotides read TGTGCCATCAGTGAGAAATCACCCAGGGACCAGCCCCAGCATTTT. Translating it yields CAISEKSPRDQPQHF.

CDR3 DNA: TGTGCCAGCAGTGGACGGACCTCTGGTGACACCTTC. Translating gives CASSGRTSGDTF. This sequence joins TRBV28 and TRBJ1-2, with no clear D. Trimming took off 5 bases at V and 12 bases at J, with 16 bases between the two ends. The CDR3 consists of 12 residues. CDR1 and CDR2 (germline): MDHEN, SYDVKM.

The V gene is TRBV5-3, the J gene TRBJ2-3; 9 positions agree with TRBD2. TRBV5-3 is marked as an open reading frame, function uncertain. The CDR3 loop spans 18 amino acids. J was trimmed by 2 bases and V by 1 base; bases with no gene match: 11. This CDR3 reads CARSLTKEASGDTDTQYF. Here the CDR3 DNA reads TGTGCCAGAAGCTTGACTAAGGAGGCTAGCGGGGACACAGATACGCAGTATTTT.

V is TRBV6-6 and J is TRBJ1-1, with 7 bases lining up with TRBD1. V gave up 6 bases and J gave up 7 bases; unmatched junction bases: 8. This CDR3 contains 13 residues. Germline lookup yields CDR1 MNHNY and CDR2 SVGAGI (reference sequence). The CDR3 sequence: CASRPQGGNEAFF. CDR3 nucleotides: TGTGCCAGCAGACCTCAGGGGGGGAATGAAGCTTTCTTT.

J is TRBJ2-2 and V is TRBV2; TRBD2 is a possible D gene (5 bases). Germline V gene data show CDR1 as SNHLY and CDR2 as FYNNEI. The V gene lost 3 bases and the J gene lost 7 bases, with 12 bases spanning the gap. This CDR3 comprises 14 residues. This CDR3 reads CASSDEGSSGELFF. The CDR3, as DNA: TGTGCCAGCAGTGACGAGGGTTCCAGCGGGGAGCTGTTTTTT.

The genes are TRBV27 and TRBJ1-2; 7 nucleotides align to TRBD1. Trimming cost V 6 bases and J 4 bases; bases outside gene matches: 14. The CDR3 contains 16 residues. In germline, CDR1 is MNHEY, CDR2 SMNVEV (reference sequence). CDR3 protein: CASSQYGQGVSYGYTF. The CDR3 DNA follows: TGTGCCAGCAGCCAATACGGGCAGGGGGTTAGCTATGGCTACACCTTC.